This is a list of T cell receptor beta chains from one sample in a study of OX40 agonist ivuxolimab in advanced cancers. Sequencing was performed with immunoSEQ multiplex PCR; in TCRdb, only in-frame clones are kept and a portion is missing. The sample has 25,000 to 30,000 clones, roughly 80% seen once. The sample consisted of CD4+ or CD8+ T cells sorted from blood, taken in a trial of the OX40 agonist ivuxolimab. All receptors derive from an adult with an advanced solid tumor such as melanoma, head and neck, liver or kidney cancer. Both conserved end residues are part of each CDR3. The D gene is left open where the match is weak. Expanded clones get a size class; other rows say once, few or many, or leave the size out.

clone_size	v_call	j_call	d_call	cdr3_aa	cdr3_nt
.	TRBV2	TRBJ2-2	.	CASSGGTGELFF	TGTGCCAGCAGTGGGGGAACCGGGGAGCTGTTTTTT
.	TRBV9	TRBJ2-1	.	CASSVAGRDDYNEQFF	TGTGCCAGCAGCGTAGCCGGGCGGGATGACTACAATGAGCAGTTCTTC
few	TRBV6-5	TRBJ2-2	TRBD1	CASSPTGPPTGELFF	TGTGCCAGCAGCCCGACAGGGCCCCCCACCGGGGAGCTGTTTTTT
.	TRBV7-9	TRBJ2-1	.	CASSLVDSLIEQFF	TGTGCCAGCAGCTTAGTGGACAGCCTTATTGAGCAGTTCTTC
.	TRBV30	TRBJ2-1	.	CAWSGGNYNEQFF	TGTGCCTGGAGTGGCGGTAACTACAATGAGCAGTTCTTC
.	TRBV6-5	TRBJ2-2	TRBD1	CATETGDTGELFF	TGTGCCACCGAGACAGGGGACACCGGGGAGCTGTTTTTT
.	TRBV7-3	TRBJ2-1	.	CASSLTLSGSSYNEQFF	TGTGCCAGCAGCTTAACTCTTAGCGGCAGCTCCTACAATGAGCAGTTCTTC
.	TRBV5-1	TRBJ2-1	.	CASSVGETSYNEQFF	TGCGCCAGCAGCGTCGGGGAGACTAGCTACAATGAGCAGTTCTTC
few	TRBV4-2	TRBJ2-1	TRBD2	CASSQRTFGLAESEQFF	TGTGCCAGCAGCCAAAGGACCTTCGGGCTAGCGGAGAGCGAGCAGTTCTTC
once	TRBV7-2	TRBJ2-1	TRBD1	CASTTDRVQDNEQFF	TGTGCCAGCACCACGGACAGGGTACAGGACAATGAGCAGTTCTTC
.	TRBV19	TRBJ2-1	.	CASSPNPASDIYNEQFF	TGTGCCAGTAGTCCGAACCCCGCTAGCGACATTTACAATGAGCAGTTCTTC
.	TRBV6-5	TRBJ2-1	.	CASRFDTGNEQFF	TGTGCCAGCCGGTTTGATACGGGGAATGAGCAGTTCTTC
medium-sized	TRBV7-6	TRBJ2-1	.	CASSLDHTGLDEQFF	TGTGCCAGCAGCTTAGACCATACAGGGTTGGATGAGCAGTTCTTC
.	TRBV10-3	TRBJ1-3	.	CAISELGDDRGGSTIYF	TGTGCCATCAGTGAGCTGGGAGATGACAGAGGCGGGAGCACCATATATTTT
.	TRBV4-2	TRBJ2-7	TRBD2	CASSGLAGDEQYF	TGTGCCAGCAGCGGACTAGCGGGAGATGAGCAGTACTTC
.	TRBV5-1	TRBJ2-7	TRBD2	CASTWTSGSYEQYF	TGCGCCAGCACCTGGACTAGCGGGAGCTACGAGCAGTACTTC
.	TRBV28	TRBJ2-2	.	CASSLSLVTGELFF	TGTGCCAGCAGTCTGAGCTTGGTCACCGGGGAGCTGTTTTTT
.	TRBV6-5	TRBJ1-1	.	CASREGNTEAFF	TGTGCCAGCAGAGAGGGGAACACTGAAGCTTTCTTT
.	TRBV19	TRBJ1-2	.	CASNLRPNYGYTF	TGTGCCAGTAATCTGCGACCTAACTATGGCTACACCTTC
.	TRBV9	TRBJ1-4	TRBD1	CASSVGTGGFREKLFF	TGTGCCAGCAGCGTAGGGACAGGGGGCTTTCGGGAAAAACTGTTTTTT
.	TRBV7-8	TRBJ1-3	.	CASSKSGASGNTIYF	TGTGCCAGCAGCAAGTCAGGGGCCTCTGGAAACACCATATATTTT
.	TRBV7-9	TRBJ2-3	.	CASSLVGWASTDTQYF	TGTGCCAGCAGCTTAGTCGGGTGGGCGAGCACAGATACGCAGTATTTT
.	TRBV7-3	TRBJ2-3	TRBD2	CASSQEGREVGTDTQYF	TGTGCCAGCAGCCAGGAGGGGCGGGAGGTAGGCACAGATACGCAGTATTTT
few	TRBV11-2	TRBJ1-5	TRBD1	CASSEWTGRNQPQHF	TGTGCCAGCAGCGAATGGACAGGGCGCAATCAGCCCCAGCATTTT
.	TRBV27	TRBJ2-3	.	CASSLSVIRLGTDTQYF	TGTGCCAGCAGTTTATCGGTTATCCGCCTCGGCACAGATACGCAGTATTTT
large	TRBV5-4	TRBJ2-1	TRBD2	CASSLLAGSYNEQFF	TGTGCCAGCAGCTTGTTAGCGGGATCCTACAATGAGCAGTTCTTC
.	TRBV10-3	TRBJ2-7	TRBD1	CAIRGQGPSYEQYF	TGTGCCATCAGGGGACAGGGGCCCTCCTACGAGCAGTACTTC
.	TRBV28	TRBJ1-5	.	CASSFLGKGQPQHF	TGTGCCAGCAGTTTTTTGGGGAAGGGGCAGCCCCAGCATTTT
.	TRBV7-9	TRBJ1-3	.	CASSLGEGNTIYF	TGTGCCAGCAGCTTAGGGGAAGGAAACACCATATATTTT
.	TRBV30	TRBJ2-7	.	CAWSAGPSIEQYF	TGTGCCTGGAGTGCCGGCCCTTCGATTGAGCAGTACTTC
.	TRBV7-3	TRBJ1-1	.	CASSLTGGMDTEAFF	TGTGCCAGCAGCTTAACTGGGGGTATGGACACTGAAGCTTTCTTT
.	TRBV6-1	TRBJ2-7	.	CASSGGIYEQYF	TGTGCCAGCAGTGGGGGGATCTACGAGCAGTACTTC
few	TRBV5-1	TRBJ2-7	.	CASSISYEQYF	TGCGCCAGCAGCATATCCTACGAGCAGTACTTC
.	TRBV28	TRBJ2-3	.	CASSYSRSPLSSTDTQYF	TGTGCCAGCAGTTATAGCCGGAGCCCCCTTAGTAGCACAGATACGCAGTATTTT
.	TRBV6-5	TRBJ1-2	.	CASSYGQGWDGYTF	TGTGCCAGCAGTTACGGCCAGGGCTGGGATGGCTACACCTTC
.	TRBV2	TRBJ2-7	TRBD2	CASSEVGGYEQYF	TGTGCCAGCAGTGAAGTGGGAGGGTACGAGCAGTACTTC
once	TRBV4-1	TRBJ1-1	TRBD1	CASSHPQGFTEAFF	TGCGCCAGCAGCCACCCACAGGGGTTTACTGAAGCTTTCTTT
.	TRBV6-4	TRBJ2-1	TRBD1	CASSPGTGDYNEQFF	TGTGCCAGCAGCCCTGGGACAGGGGACTACAATGAGCAGTTCTTC
.	TRBV7-3	TRBJ2-3	TRBD1	CASSPSRGQGSYF	TGTGCCAGCAGCCCCTCTCGGGGACAGGGGTCGTATTTT
.	TRBV7-9	TRBJ2-1	.	CASSDEKSGQFF	TGTGCCAGCAGCGACGAAAAGAGCGGGCAGTTCTTC
.	TRBV9	TRBJ2-3	.	CASSGIAAGTDTQYF	TGTGCCAGCAGCGGAATAGCAGCCGGCACAGATACGCAGTATTTT
.	TRBV6-1	TRBJ2-5	TRBD2	CASTSRASGRETQYF	TGTGCCAGCACTAGTAGGGCTAGCGGGAGGGAGACCCAGTACTTC
.	TRBV7-7	TRBJ2-5	.	CASSLTKGVETQYF	TGTGCTAGCAGCTTAACTAAAGGGGTAGAGACCCAGTACTTC
.	TRBV19	TRBJ2-1	.	CASREAGAYNEQFF	TGTGCCAGTAGAGAGGCGGGGGCGTACAATGAGCAGTTCTTC
.	TRBV4-1	TRBJ2-2	.	CASGRLSNTGELFF	TGCGCCTCTGGGCGACTATCGAACACCGGGGAGCTGTTTTTT
.	TRBV7-8	TRBJ2-7	TRBD2	CASSLGGGSSYEQYF	TGTGCCAGCAGCTTAGGCGGGGGGAGCTCCTACGAGCAGTACTTC
.	TRBV5-4	TRBJ2-3	.	CASSSLDREGPTDTQYF	TGTGCCAGCAGCTCTTTAGACAGGGAGGGGCCCACAGATACGCAGTATTTT
.	TRBV5-1	TRBJ2-1	TRBD1	CASSLRQGVYEQFF	TGCGCCAGCAGCTTGCGGCAGGGGGTCTATGAGCAGTTCTTC
few	TRBV9	TRBJ1-6	.	CASSVGKYSPLHF	TGTGCCAGCAGCGTAGGGAAATATTCACCCCTCCACTTT
.	TRBV6-5	TRBJ2-7	.	CASSYGVGEQYF	TGTGCCAGCAGTTACGGGGTGGGTGAGCAGTACTTC
.	TRBV28	TRBJ2-7	.	CASSLNEGLEQYF	TGTGCCAGCAGTTTAAATGAGGGGCTCGAGCAGTACTTC
.	TRBV5-6	TRBJ2-7	.	CASSLGARQYEQYF	TGTGCCAGCAGCTTGGGAGCTAGGCAGTACGAGCAGTACTTC
.	TRBV9	TRBJ1-1	.	CASSGGVNTEAFF	TGTGCCAGCTCGGGCGGGGTGAACACTGAAGCTTTCTTT
.	TRBV28	TRBJ1-4	.	CASSLSLDSNEKLFF	TGTGCCAGCAGTTTATCTCTGGACAGTAATGAAAAACTGTTTTTT
.	TRBV6-5	TRBJ2-7	TRBD2	CASSSGLAGYEQYF	TGTGCCAGCAGCTCGGGACTAGCGGGGTACGAGCAGTACTTC